Presented here are 18 T cell receptor beta chains from one specimen sequenced in a study of blood T cell repertoires in COVID-19. The repertoire was sequenced with immunoSEQ multiplex PCR; TCRdb's copy has only in-frame clones and lacks some. Of 81,000 or so clones listed, roughly 83% are singletons. The specimen sequenced was peripheral blood. All receptors come from a man aged 45-65 years with active COVID-19.

The V call is TRBV25-1, the J call TRBJ2-5, with D possibly being TRBD2 (6 bases). Germline assignment: CDR1 MGHDK and CDR2 SYGVNS. V lost 6 bases and J 0 bases, leaving 11 bases between the germline ends. CDR3 length: 14 amino acids. CDR3 nucleotides: TGTGCCAGCAGGGGGACTGCAAACCAAGAGACCCAGTACTTC. Its translation: CASRGTANQETQYF.

This clone was counted once. The genes are TRBV11-2 and TRBJ2-2; D possibly corresponds to TRBD2 (6 bases). Looked up from germline, CDR1 is SGHAT and CDR2 is FQNNGV. V gave up 2 bases and J gave up 6 bases, with 10 bases separating them. This CDR3 is built from 14 residues. The CDR3 DNA follows: TGTGCCAGCAGCTTACGGCGGGACGCCGGGGAGCTGTTTTTT. Translating gives CASSLRRDAGELFF.

In this sample, this clone turned up a few times. The V gene is TRBV28, the J gene TRBJ2-7; tentatively, D is TRBD1 (5 bases). This CDR3 region has 12 residues. The germline CDR1 and CDR2 sequences are MDHEN and SYDVKM. The germline V and J ends were trimmed by 5 bases and 7 bases, with 12 bases remaining between them. The DNA of the CDR3 is TGTGCCAGCAGTCCCCAGGGTTGGGAGCAGTACTTC. This codes for CASSPQGWEQYF.

The chain uses TRBV3-1 (or the pseudogene TRBV3-2) and TRBJ2-7; 8 nucleotides match TRBD2. J lost 1 base, V lost 3 bases, and 2 bases had no gene match. This CDR3 region has 14 residues. Germline CDR1 LGHDT, CDR2 YNNKEL (reference sequence). CDR3 residues: CASSHSGESYEQYF. CDR3 nucleotides: TGTGCCAGCAGCCATAGCGGGGAGTCCTACGAGCAGTACTTC.

The sample holds a few counts of this clone. The V gene is TRBV6-5, the J gene TRBJ2-7; possibly TRBD1 for D (6 bases). The CDR3 contains 14 residues. Between the trimmed V and J ends, which lost 5 bases and 1 base, there was a span of 12 bases. The germline V gene has CDR1 MNHEY and CDR2 SVGAGI. CDR3 in amino acids: CASSKTGWSYEQYF. CDR3 DNA sequence: TGTGCCAGCAGTAAAACAGGGTGGTCCTACGAGCAGTACTTC.

This clone was observed a few times. The chain uses TRBV7-2 and TRBJ1-1; 8 bases map to TRBD1. The CDR3 is 13 amino acids. Germline loops: CDR1 SGHTA, CDR2 FQGNSA. The trim removed 5 bases at V and 3 bases at J, leaving 2 bases unmatched. CDR3 nucleotides: TGTGCCAGCAGCCGGGACAGGTACACTGAAGCTTTCTTT. This gives the protein CASSRDRYTEAFF.

The chain recombines TRBV20-1 with TRBJ2-7; a possible D gene is TRBD1 (5 bases). V lost 3 bases and J lost 5, with 8 bases in between. The CDR3 is 11 residues long. CDR1 and CDR2 (germline): DFQATT, SNEGSKA (reference sequence). The CDR3 DNA follows: TGCAGTGCTAGTGCCAGGGACGAGCAGTACTTC. Translation: CSASARDEQYF.

The rearrangement uses TRBV6-1 and TRBJ2-7; TRBD1 is a possible D gene (6 bases). V was shortened by 2 bases and J by 4 bases, with 18 bases between the two germline ends. CDR1 is MNHNS, CDR2 SASEGT, per germline. This CDR3 has 16 residues. CDR3 DNA sequence: TGTGCCAGCAGTGAATACAGGGCAGGGTTGGGATACGAGCAGTACTTC. It translates to CASSEYRAGLGYEQYF.

The chain is built from TRBV5-4 and TRBJ2-1, with 9 bases matching TRBD1. The CDR3 is 16 residues long. CDR1 and CDR2 (germline): SGHNT, YYREEE (reference sequence). Unmatched junction bases numbered 6, after V lost 3 bases and J lost 2 bases. In nucleotides, the CDR3 is TGTGCCAGCAGCTACATGGGACAGGGCGCCTACAATGAGCAGTTCTTC. This sequence encodes CASSYMGQGAYNEQFF.

The chain carries TRBV7-6 and TRBJ2-3, with 10 positions matching TRBD2. CDR1 is SGHVS, CDR2 FNYEAQ, per germline. This CDR3 region has 16 residues. V trimming: 5 bases; J trimming: 4 bases; junction bases outside the gene matches: 9. The CDR3 DNA sequence: TGTGCCAGCAGCCCAAGTCCCCTAGCGGGGGCAGATACGCAGTATTTT. This translates into CASSPSPLAGADTQYF.

V is TRBV5-1 and J is TRBJ2-3, with a weak D call TRBD1 (6 bases). The CDR3 has 14 amino acids. Germline CDR1 SGHRS, CDR2 YFSETQ. V lost 5 bases and J lost 2, with 12 bases in between. The CDR3 nucleotides read TGCGCCAGCAGACCGGACAGCAACACAGATACGCAGTATTTT. Translated, it gives CASRPDSNTDTQYF. Filled out from reference TRBV5-1 and TRBJ2-3, the complete variable domain reads KAGVTQTPRYLIKTRGQQVTLSCSPISGHRSVSWYQQTPGQGLQFLFEYFSETQRNKGNFPGRFSGRQFSNSRSEMNVSTLELGDSALYLCASRPDSNTDTQYFGPGTRLTVL.

This sequence joins TRBV12-3 or TRBV12-4 and TRBJ2-7; D perhaps matches TRBD2 (6 bases). The V gene lost 6 bases and the J gene lost 6 bases, with 9 bases spanning the gap. The CDR3 runs to 11 residues. Here the CDR3 DNA reads TGTGCCAGCAGCCAGGAGGGCGAGCAGTACTTC. Translated: CASSQEGEQYF.

The CDR3: CASSLGGHGLSNQPQHF. CDR3 DNA sequence: TGTGCCAGCAGCTTAGGGGGACACGGTTTGAGCAATCAGCCCCAGCATTTT. This sequence joins TRBV7-8 and TRBJ1-5, with D perhaps TRBD1 (6 bases). This CDR3 is built from 17 residues. Deletions cut 1 base from V and 1 base from J, with 14 bases between. The germline CDR1 and CDR2 sequences are SGHVS and FQNEAQ.

This clone was observed a single time. The V gene is TRBV28, the J gene TRBJ1-6, with D perhaps TRBD1 (5 bases). The CDR3 totals 14 residues. Trimming took off 3 bases at V and 9 bases at J, with 12 bases between the two ends. From germline, CDR1 is MDHEN and CDR2 SYDVKM. As DNA, the CDR3 is TGTGCCAGCAGTTTGGAGGGGTGGGGTTCACCCCTCCACTTT. Translation gives CASSLEGWGSPLHF.

The CDR3 loop is CASSLVLAGGTDTQYF. The CDR3 nucleotides are TGCGCCAGCAGCTTGGTACTAGCGGGGGGCACAGATACGCAGTATTTT. V and J are TRBV5-1 and TRBJ2-3, with TRBD2 matching over 11 bases. Losses at the gene ends were 0 bases for V and 1 base for J; bases not matched to a gene: 1. Germline values: CDR1 SGHRS, CDR2 YFSETQ. This CDR3 is 16 amino acids long. The full variable domain, completed using reference TRBV5-1 and TRBJ2-3, is KAGVTQTPRYLIKTRGQQVTLSCSPISGHRSVSWYQQTPGQGLQFLFEYFSETQRNKGNFPGRFSGRQFSNSRSEMNVSTLELGDSALYLCASSLVLAGGTDTQYFGPGTRLTVL.

The table lists this clone with a count of one. This rearrangement joins TRBV18 to TRBJ2-3; D might be TRBD2 (6 bases). V was clipped by 7 bases and J by 5 bases, with 16 bases between them. This CDR3 has 14 residues. Germline V CDR1 and CDR2: KGHSH, LQKENI. The chain's CDR3 is CASLEGRRGDTQYF. The DNA of the CDR3 is TGTGCCAGCTTGGAGGGACGGAGAGGAGATACGCAGTATTTT.

The chain has TRBV29-1 and TRBJ2-3, with TRBD1 identical over 8 bases. Germline CDR1 is SQVTM and CDR2 is ANQGSEA. V was pared by 6 bases and J by 2 bases, with 10 bases of the junction left unmatched. The CDR3 extends over 15 amino acids. The DNA of the CDR3 is TGCAGCGTGGCCGCCAGGGGGCGCGACACAGATACGCAGTATTTT. Translating it yields CSVAARGRDTDTQYF.

This clone has just one count. This rearrangement joins TRBV27 to TRBJ2-2; weak D call: TRBD1 (6 bases). V was shortened by 5 bases and J by 0 bases, with 16 bases between the two germline ends. CDR1 is MNHEY, CDR2 SMNVEV, per germline (reference sequence). This CDR3 region has 17 residues. The CDR3 loop is CASSLTTGTSNTGELFF. The CDR3 DNA is TGTGCCAGCAGTCTAACCACCGGGACATCGAACACCGGGGAGCTGTTTTTT.